Each of the 17 T cell receptor beta chains below was sequenced from the same sample in a study of identical twins. MiXCR, applied by TCRdb to the 5' RACE reads, yields one record per CDR3 protein. The table includes around 960,000 distinct CDR3 sequences, over 9% detected once. These sequences were also reported in another study, on yellow fever vaccine responses in identical twins.

The sequencing input was PBMCs. These TCRs come from a woman between 18 and 29 years old in good health.

V usage is TRBV3-1 and J usage is TRBJ2-1; 8 bases map to TRBD2. The CDR3 is 16 amino acids. The germline V gene encodes CDR1 LGHDT and CDR2 YNNKEL (reference sequence). V dropped 1 base and J dropped 5; count of bases not matched to a gene: 7. The CDR3 nucleotides are TGTGCCAGCAGCCAAGCGACAGCGGGAGCGAACAATGAGCAGTTCTTC. This sequence encodes CASSQATAGANNEQFF.

V and J are TRBV27 and TRBJ2-7; D is ambiguous. The CDR3 sequence is 15 residues long. Germline V gene sequence: CDR1 MNHEY, CDR2 SMNVEV (reference sequence). The ends were cut back, 0 bases at V and 0 bases at J, with 9 bases in the middle. Written as DNA, the CDR3 is TGTGCCAGCAGTTTATCACAGCAAAGCTCCTACGAGCAGTACTTC. This sequence encodes CASSLSQQSSYEQYF.

Only a few counts were recorded for this clonotype. The chain employs TRBV24-1 and TRBJ2-5, with TRBD1 identical over 7 bases. CDR3 size: 14 residues. Germline V gene sequence: CDR1 KGHDR, CDR2 SFDVKD. Trimming cost V 3 bases and J 5 bases; bases outside gene matches: 5. DNA for the CDR3: TGTGCCACCAGTGATACCAGGGGGTGGGAGACCCAGTACTTC. Amino acid sequence: CATSDTRGWETQYF.

The V gene is TRBV20-1, the J gene TRBJ2-7; 8 bases are a match to TRBD2. CDR1 is DFQATT and CDR2 is SNEGSKA in the germline V gene (reference sequence). This CDR3 contains 14 residues. With V trimmed by 5 bases and J by 5 bases, 11 bases remained unmatched. The CDR3 DNA reads TGCAGTGCTCTGGGGGTAGCGGGACTAAACGAGCAGTACTTC. Protein sequence: CSALGVAGLNEQYF.

This clonotype came up a few times. The chain is built from TRBV7-9 and TRBJ1-4; D might be TRBD1 (5 bases). Trimming shortened V by 3 bases and J by 3 bases, and 11 bases separated the two germline ends. The germline V gene has CDR1 SEHNR and CDR2 FQNEAQ (reference sequence). The CDR3 covers 15 residues. CDR3 sequence: CASSFPGLSNEKLFF. DNA for the CDR3: TGTGCCAGCAGCTTTCCGGGGCTATCTAATGAAAAACTGTTTTTT.

The chain joins TRBV29-1 to TRBJ2-5; 10 nucleotides match TRBD1. Trimming at V came to 7 bases and at J to 4 bases, leaving 12 bases not matched to a gene. Per germline, CDR1 SQVTM and CDR2 ANQGSEA. The CDR3 contains 15 residues. CDR3 region: CSASLGTGVSETQYF. Here the CDR3 DNA reads TGCAGCGCCTCTTTAGGGACAGGGGTATCAGAGACCCAGTACTTC.

The CDR3 spells CASSPWGLAGGNNEQFF. The CDR3 coding sequence is TGTGCCAGCAGCCCGTGGGGACTAGCGGGGGGGAACAATGAGCAGTTCTTC. The chain couples TRBV11-3 to TRBJ2-1; TRBD2 aligns across 16 bases. Germline CDR1 and CDR2: SGHNT and YENEEA. CDR3 length: 17 amino acids. With V trimmed by 5 bases and J by 5 bases, 6 bases remained unmatched.

This chain connects TRBV3-1 to TRBJ1-2; D unclear. Germline V gene sequence: CDR1 LGHDT, CDR2 YNNKEL (reference sequence). The CDR3 covers 12 residues. Trimming removed 1 base at V and 7 bases at J, with 7 bases between. CDR3 nucleotide sequence: TGTGCCAGCAGCCAAGGCTGGAGTGGCTACACCTTC. Protein sequence: CASSQGWSGYTF.

This clonotype was seen more than once but under ten times. The J gene is TRBJ1-1, the V gene TRBV10-2; D is undetermined. CDR3 length equals 14 residues. The V and J ends lost 8 bases and 0 bases respectively, with 13 bases between them. Per germline, CDR1 WSHSY and CDR2 SAAADI. CDR3 sequence: CASGTILMNTEAFF. For the CDR3, the DNA is TGCGCCAGCGGAACCATCCTAATGAACACTGAAGCTTTCTTT.

This clonotype showed up just once. V is TRBV7-9 and J is TRBJ2-1; TRBD2 is a possible D gene (6 bases). The length of the CDR3 is 17 residues. Trimming pared 4 bases from V and 8 bases from J, leaving 24 bases between. Germline V CDR1 and CDR2: SEHNR, FQNEAQ (reference sequence). The CDR3 nucleotides are TGTGCCAGCAGCTCAAAAGCGGTGGGGGGACCCCTAGATGAGCAGTTCTTC. Translation gives CASSSKAVGGPLDEQFF.

V is TRBV27 and J is TRBJ2-7, with TRBD2 matching 7 bases. Germline CDR1 and CDR2: MNHEY and SMNVEV (reference sequence). The CDR3 is 15 residues long. V shed 4 bases, J shed 0 bases, and the junction held 6 bases outside the gene matches. The CDR3 DNA sequence: TGTGCCAGCAGTTCGGTGGGAGGGTACTCCTACGAGCAGTACTTC. Translation: CASSSVGGYSYEQYF.

The V call is TRBV3-1, the J call TRBJ2-3; 13 bases line up with TRBD2. The germline CDR1 and CDR2 sequences are LGHDT and YNNKEL (reference sequence). The ends lost 2 bases at V and 4 bases at J; junction bases unmatched: 3. CDR3 length: 16 amino acids. For the CDR3, the DNA is TGTGCCAGCAGCCAACTTACTAGCGGGAGGGCAGATACGCAGTATTTT. This encodes CASSQLTSGRADTQYF.

This clonotype appeared a few times. The genes are TRBV10-3 and TRBJ1-5; D is perhaps TRBD1 (5 bases). V lost 6 bases, J lost 2 bases, and 11 bases lay in between. Per the germline V gene, CDR1 is ENHRY and CDR2 is SYGVKD. The CDR3 has 14 residues. CDR3 sequence: CAIRAGDGNQPQHF. CDR3 coding DNA: TGTGCCATCAGGGCGGGGGACGGCAATCAGCCCCAGCATTTT.

In this sample, this clonotype turned up many times. At one end, the junction sequence differs from germline, possibly due to a read error. V and J are TRBV6-5 and TRBJ2-1; 11 positions agree with TRBD2. The germline V gene has CDR1 MNHEY and CDR2 SVGAGI. The CDR3 is made up of 15 amino acids. The CDR3 protein is CASSYTSGSYNEQFF. CDR3 DNA: TGCGCCAGCAGCTACACTAGCGGGAGCTACAATGAGCAGTTCTTC.

This clonotype has a handful of counts. This CDR3 is CASSLVRGGEQYV. For the CDR3, the DNA is TGTGCCAGCAGTTTAGTTAGGGGAGGCGAGCAGTACGTC. The chain recombines TRBV28 with TRBJ2-7; D possibly corresponds to TRBD2 (6 bases). The germline V and J ends were trimmed by 2 bases and 6 bases, with 11 bases remaining between them. The CDR3 contains 13 residues. Looked up from germline, CDR1 is MDHEN and CDR2 is SYDVKM.

The table lists this clonotype with many counts. The V and J genes are TRBV12-3 or TRBV12-4 and TRBJ2-5, with 9 positions matching TRBD2. CDR3 length: 15 amino acids. V shed 1 base and J 2 bases; nucleotides not matched to a gene: 2. The DNA of the CDR3 is TGTGCCAGCAGTTTAGGTCTAGCGGGGCAAGAGACCCAGTACTTC. This translates into CASSLGLAGQETQYF.

The J gene is TRBJ2-1, the V gene TRBV20-1, with a possible D match to TRBD2 (6 bases). The V and J ends lost 5 bases and 0 bases respectively, with 11 bases between them. The V gene's germline CDR1 is DFQATT and CDR2 SNEGSKA (reference sequence). This CDR3 comprises 14 residues. The CDR3 here is CSALDGSSYNEQFF. The CDR3 bases are TGCAGTGCTCTCGACGGGAGCTCCTACAATGAGCAGTTCTTC.